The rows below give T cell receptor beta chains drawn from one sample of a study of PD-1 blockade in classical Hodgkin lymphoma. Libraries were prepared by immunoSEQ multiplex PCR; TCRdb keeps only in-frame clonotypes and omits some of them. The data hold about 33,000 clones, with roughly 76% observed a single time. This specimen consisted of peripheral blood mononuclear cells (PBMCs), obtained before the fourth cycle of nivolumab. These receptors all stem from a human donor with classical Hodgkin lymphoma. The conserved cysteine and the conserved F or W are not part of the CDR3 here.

ASSFRQLSYEQY,TRBV28,TRBJ2-7
ASSMPGLSYEQY,TRBV19,TRBJ2-7
ASSLEGAISPLH,TRBV11-2,TRBJ1-6
ASSLTGGDQPQH,TRBV18,TRBJ1-5
ASSVEDRTPQF,TRBV9,TRBJ2-1
ASSYGLAVTYEQY,TRBV6-5,TRBJ2-7
ASSENSRGYEQY,TRBV4-3,TRBJ2-7
ASSFPGLAGGPREQF,TRBV27,TRBJ2-1
ASATTGTGHNGYT,TRBV7-2,TRBJ1-2
ASSPTSQNTEAF,TRBV7-3,TRBJ1-1
ASSPSGAAYNEQF,TRBV9,TRBJ2-1
ASSLDGTRHDEQF,TRBV11-3,TRBJ2-1
ASSVGTNQPQH,TRBV9,TRBJ1-5
ASSLTGTTEETQY,TRBV7-3,TRBJ2-5
ASSSIYEQY,TRBV7-8,TRBJ2-7
ASSVDVEGRRHTDTQY,TRBV9,TRBJ2-3
ASSTGGNTIY,TRBV7-9,TRBJ1-3
ASSFVLDQPQH,TRBV27,TRBJ1-5
ASSQDRGLGENEQF,TRBV4-3,TRBJ2-1
ASSLEASGRAGEQY,TRBV7-6,TRBJ2-7
ASSLGASSEQY,TRBV6-5,TRBJ2-7
ASSFGTAYEQY,TRBV5-1,TRBJ2-7
ASSLSRGAEQY,TRBV27,TRBJ2-7
ASSLTPGLAYQETQY,TRBV5-5,TRBJ2-5
SVSRQGGAEAF,TRBV29-1,TRBJ1-1
ASSGRTGVGTDTQY,TRBV9,TRBJ2-3
ASSPLQLTTGELF,TRBV9,TRBJ2-2